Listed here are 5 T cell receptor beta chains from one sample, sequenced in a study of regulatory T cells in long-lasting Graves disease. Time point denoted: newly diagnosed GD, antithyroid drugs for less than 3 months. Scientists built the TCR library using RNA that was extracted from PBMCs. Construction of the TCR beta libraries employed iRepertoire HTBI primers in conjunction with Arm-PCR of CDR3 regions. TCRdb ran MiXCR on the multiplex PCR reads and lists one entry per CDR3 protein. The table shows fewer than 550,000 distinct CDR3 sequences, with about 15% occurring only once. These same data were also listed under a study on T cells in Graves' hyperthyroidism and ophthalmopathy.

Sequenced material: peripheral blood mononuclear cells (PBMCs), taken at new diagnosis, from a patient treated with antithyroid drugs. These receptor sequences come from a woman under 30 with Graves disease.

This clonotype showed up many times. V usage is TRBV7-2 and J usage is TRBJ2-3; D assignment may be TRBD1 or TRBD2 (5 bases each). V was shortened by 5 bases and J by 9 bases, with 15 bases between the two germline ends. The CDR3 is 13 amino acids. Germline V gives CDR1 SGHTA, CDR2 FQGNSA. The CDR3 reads CASSPGTFGTQYF. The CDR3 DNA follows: TGTGCCAGCAGCCCGGGGACCTTCGGAACGCAGTATTTT. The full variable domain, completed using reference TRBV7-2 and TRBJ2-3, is GAGVSQSPSNKVTEKGKDVELRCDPISGHTALYWYRQSLGQGLEFLIYFQGNSAPDKSGLPSDRFSAERTGGSVSTLTIQRTQQEDSAVYLCASSPGTFGTQYFGPGTRLTVL.

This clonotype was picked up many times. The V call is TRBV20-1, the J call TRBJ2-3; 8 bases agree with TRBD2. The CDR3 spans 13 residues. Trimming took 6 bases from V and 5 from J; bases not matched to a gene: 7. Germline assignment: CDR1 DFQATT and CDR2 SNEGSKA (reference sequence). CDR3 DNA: TGCAGTGCGAACGGGAGGGCAGGAGATACGCAGTATTTT. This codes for CSANGRAGDTQYF.

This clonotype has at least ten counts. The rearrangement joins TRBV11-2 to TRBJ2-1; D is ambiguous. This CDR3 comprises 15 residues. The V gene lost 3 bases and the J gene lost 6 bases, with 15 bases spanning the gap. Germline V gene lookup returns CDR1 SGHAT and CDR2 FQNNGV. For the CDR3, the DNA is TGTGCCAGCAGCTTCCCGGATAGTTTAGGCAATGAGCAGTTCTTC. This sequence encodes CASSFPDSLGNEQFF.

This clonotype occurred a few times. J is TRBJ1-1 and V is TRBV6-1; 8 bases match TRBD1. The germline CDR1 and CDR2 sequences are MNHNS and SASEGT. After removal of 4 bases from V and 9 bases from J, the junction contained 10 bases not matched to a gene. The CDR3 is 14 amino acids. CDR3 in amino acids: CASSGTGQVGQAFF. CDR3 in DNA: TGTGCCAGCAGTGGTACGGGACAGGTGGGCCAAGCTTTCTTT.

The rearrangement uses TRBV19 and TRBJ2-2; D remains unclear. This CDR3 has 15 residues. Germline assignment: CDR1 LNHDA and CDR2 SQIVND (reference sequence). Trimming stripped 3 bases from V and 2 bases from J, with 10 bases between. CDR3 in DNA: TGTGCCAGTAGTATTTTACGCACCAACACCGGGGAGCTGTTTTTT. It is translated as CASSILRTNTGELFF.